This TCR beta chain originates from a study of T-cell reconstitution after alpha-beta-depleted transplantation in children. Preparation of the TCRbeta library was carried out with unique molecular identifiers. One entry per CDR3 protein, called by TCRdb with MiXCR from the PCR reads. In the table there are almost 250,000 distinct CDR3 sequences, under 30% of which are singletons. Per the germline V gene, CDR1 is SQVTM and CDR2 is ANQGSEA. CDR3 length: 13 residues. Trimming cost V 6 bases and J 6 bases; bases outside gene matches: 7. Study results and caveats: Newly made T cells mostly supplied T-cell counts and diversity one year after transplant.

As to this clonotype: Its specificity is unknown.

The specimen comprised PBMCs, sampled before TCRalphabeta/CD19-depleted stem cell transplant. The source is a girl aged 2-10 years with Fanconi anemia, due to receive a stem cell transplant. This chain connects TRBV29-1 to TRBJ2-4; 8 nucleotides agree with TRBD2. The CDR3 spells CSVVPGLVNIQYF. In DNA form, the CDR3 reads TGCAGCGTCGTTCCGGGACTAGTAAACATTCAGTACTTC.